The 2 T cell receptor beta chains given below trace back to one sample, sequenced in a study of T cell clonality in common variable immunodeficiency. This table comes from immunoSEQ multiplex PCR, and its TCRdb copy is limited to in-frame clones, with some not included. The specimen gives fewer than 50,000 clones without singletons; the ten biggest hold approximately 1.4%. The sample was peripheral blood mononuclear cells. The receptors stem from a person aged 18 to 70 in good health.

This clone was detected ten times or more. The read ends 3 residues shy of where the CDR3 ends; the end is completed using the germline J gene. The gene calls are TRBV29-1 and TRBJ1-2; a possible D gene is TRBD1 (5 bases). This CDR3 region has 13 residues. From germline, CDR1 is SQVTM and CDR2 ANQGSEA. Incomplete CDR3 DNA: TGCAGCGTTGCCTGGGGCCTGAATTCGGGC. This encodes CSVAWGLNSG. In full, the CDR3 is CSVAWGLNSGYTF. The full variable domain, in which reference TRBV29-1 and TRBJ1-2 provide the parts outside the CDR3, is SAVISQKPSRDICQRGTSLTIQCQVDSQVTMMFWYRQQPGQSLTLIATANQGSEATYESGFVIDKFPISRPNLTFSTLTVSNMSPEDSSIYLCSVAWGLNSGYTFGSGTRLTVV.

The sample holds many counts of this clone. With the read ending 3 residues before the CDR3 end, the germline J gene is used to fill in that end. The gene calls are TRBV30 and TRBJ2-1; no reliable D call. In germline, CDR1 is GTSNPN, CDR2 SVGIG (reference sequence). V lost 0 bases and J 3 bases, leaving 9 bases between the germline ends. The CDR3 is made up of 14 amino acids. The chain's CDR3 is CAWSVTGVYNEQFF. The DNA read from the CDR3 is TGTGCCTGGAGTGTAACGGGTGTCTACAATGAG.